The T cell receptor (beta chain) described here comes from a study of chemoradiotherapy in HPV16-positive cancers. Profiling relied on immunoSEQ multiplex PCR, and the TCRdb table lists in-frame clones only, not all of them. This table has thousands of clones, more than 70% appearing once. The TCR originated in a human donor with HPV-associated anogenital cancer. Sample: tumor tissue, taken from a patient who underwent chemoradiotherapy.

The CDR3 DNA follows: TGTGCCAGCAGTGGGGGGGGCGGCGATACGCAGTATTTT. Translated: CASSGGGGDTQYF. V usage is TRBV2 and J usage is TRBJ2-3, with a weak D call TRBD2 (7 bases). Trimming took off 4 bases at V and 6 bases at J, with 11 bases between the two ends. The CDR3 loop spans 13 amino acids. The germline V gene encodes CDR1 SNHLY and CDR2 FYNNEI. Using reference TRBV2 and TRBJ2-3 for the parts outside the CDR3, the full variable domain is EPEVTQTPSHQVTQMGQEVILRCVPISNHLYFYWYRQILGQKVEFLVSFYNNEISEKSEIFDDQFSVERPDGSNFTLKIRSTKLEDSAMYFCASSGGGGDTQYFGPGTRLTVL.